The rows below give T cell receptor beta chains drawn from one sample of a study of blood T cell repertoires in COVID-19. Repertoires were generated with immunoSEQ multiplex PCR, while TCRdb's copy carries only in-frame clones and drops some. The table lists about 130,000 clones, roughly four fifths of them singletons. The sample comprised peripheral blood. These receptors were taken from a man aged 60-69 years with acute or convalescent COVID-19. Both conserved end residues are part of each CDR3. A D gene is named only where the DNA matches it firmly. Clone size is stated in some rows and not others, as once, few, many or a class when expanded.

clone size | J gene | V gene | D gene | CDR3 DNA | CDR3 protein
- | TRBJ1-1 | TRBV24-1 | TRBD1 | TGTGCCACCAGTGATTCTGGACAGGGGGGTAACACTGAAGCTTTCTTT | CATSDSGQGGNTEAFF
few | TRBJ1-4 | TRBV9 | - | TGTGCCTCAGGCAAGACTAATGAAAAACTGTTTTTT | CASGKTNEKLFF
- | TRBJ2-1 | TRBV19 | - | TGTGCCAGTAGTAGGTCATTAACATACTCCTACAATGAGCAGTTCTTC | CASSRSLTYSYNEQFF
- | TRBJ1-1 | TRBV9 | - | TGTGCCAGCAGGGCCCAGGGGCGCAACACTGAAGCTTTCTTT | CASRAQGRNTEAFF
- | TRBJ1-4 | TRBV11-2 | - | TGTGCCAGCAGCTTAGACAGGGATGAAAAACTGTTTTTT | CASSLDRDEKLFF
- | TRBJ2-5 | TRBV2 | TRBD1 | TGTGCCAGCAGTGAAGCCGACAGGGGTTGGGAGACCCAGTACTTC | CASSEADRGWETQYF
few | TRBJ2-2 | TRBV29-1 | TRBD1 | TGCAGCGTTATGCAGGGGGCACCAACCGGGGAGCTGTTTTTT | CSVMQGAPTGELFF
medium-sized | TRBJ2-7 | TRBV9 | TRBD2 | TGTGCCAGCAGCGTAGCGGCTAGCGGGAGGGTGTACGAGCAGTACTTC | CASSVAASGRVYEQYF
- | TRBJ1-1 | TRBV18 | - | TGTGCCAGCTCATCAGTCGCAGGGACTAACACTGAAGCTTTCTTT | CASSSVAGTNTEAFF
few | TRBJ1-1 | TRBV18 | - | TGTGCCAGCTCACCATCTCAGCAGGGAGGAACTGAAGCTTTCTTT | CASSPSQQGGTEAFF
- | TRBJ1-4 | TRBV18 | - | TGTGCCAGCTCACCAGCAGGAAAGAGGGATGAAAAACTGTTTTTT | CASSPAGKRDEKLFF
- | TRBJ2-5 | TRBV28 | TRBD2 | TGTGCCAGCAGGTTGGGACTACAAGAGACCCAGTACTTC | CASRLGLQETQYF
- | TRBJ1-3 | TRBV30 | - | TGTGCCGGACGGACAGTCTCTGGAAACACCATATATTTT | CAGRTVSGNTIYF
- | TRBJ1-2 | TRBV28 | - | TGTGCCAGCAGTATTACAGGAGCTGCTAACTATGGCTACACCTTC | CASSITGAANYGYTF
- | TRBJ1-4 | TRBV6-1 | - | TGTGCCAGCAGTGAACGACAGACAACTAATGAAAAACTGTTTTTT | CASSERQTTNEKLFF
- | TRBJ1-4 | TRBV5-1 | - | TGCGCCAGCAGGCAGTATAATGAAAAACTGTTTTTT | CASRQYNEKLFF
once | TRBJ1-5 | TRBV29-1 | TRBD1 | TGCAGCGTCAGGACAGGGACCAGCAATCAGCCCCAGCATTTT | CSVRTGTSNQPQHF
few | TRBJ2-2 | TRBV14 | - | TGTGCCAGCAGCCAATCCCTCCGCGGGGAGCTGTTTTTT | CASSQSLRGELFF
- | TRBJ2-3 | TRBV9 | TRBD2 | TGTGCCAGCAGCGTAAATGCGGGGGGCACAGATACGCAGTATTTT | CASSVNAGGTDTQYF
- | TRBJ1-5 | TRBV7-9 | - | TGTGCCAGCAGCTCGTGGGGGGATTATAGCAATCAGCCCCAGCATTTT | CASSSWGDYSNQPQHF
- | TRBJ1-5 | TRBV27 | - | TGTGCCAGCAGTTTTGCGGGCCCCGCAAGGCAGCCCCAGCATTTT | CASSFAGPARQPQHF
- | TRBJ2-4 | TRBV4-1 | - | TGCGCCAGAGGGACTCTAAAAAACATTCAGTACTTC | CARGTLKNIQYF
- | TRBJ1-2 | TRBV21-1 | - | TGTGCCAGCAGCAAAATAATAGTGAGAGCTAACTATGGCTACACCTTC | CASSKIIVRANYGYTF
few | TRBJ1-5 | TRBV18 | TRBD1 | TGTGCCAGCTCCCGGGACAGGGGGCCAGTTCAGCCCCAGCATTTT | CASSRDRGPVQPQHF
- | TRBJ1-4 | TRBV24-1 | TRBD1 | TGTGCCACCAGTGACCGGACAGGGCCGAACGAAAAACTGTTTTTT | CATSDRTGPNEKLFF
- | TRBJ1-1 | TRBV9 | TRBD1 | TGTGCCAGCAGCGTACGGGACAGGGGGGAAAACACTGAAGCTTTCTTT | CASSVRDRGENTEAFF
- | TRBJ2-7 | TRBV11-2 | - | TGTGCCAGCAGCTACTTGACCTACGAGCAGTACTTC | CASSYLTYEQYF
- | TRBJ2-5 | TRBV25-1 | TRBD2 | TGTGCCAGCAGTGAGGGGAGGGTGGCGGGGGGCCAAGAGACCCAGTACTTC | CASSEGRVAGGQETQYF